This entry lists 18 T cell receptor beta chains sequenced from one sample in a study of cytomegalovirus exposure and HLA in healthy donors (dated by TCRdb to the late 2010s). Library preparation used the immunoSEQ multiplex PCR assay. For the multiplex PCR, a mixture combining 60 forward primers for TCR Vbeta segments and 13 reverse primers for TCR Jbeta segments was used. What TCRdb holds here is the immuneACCESS table cut down to in-frame rearrangements. Part of the clones is not present; checked against another copy, under half of the missing clones reflect an unresolved V gene, and the others are unexplained. The sample contains about 140,000 clones, around 79% of them found a single time. The top ten hold roughly 8.8% of the sample. Sequencing input: PBMCs. These receptors were taken from a woman between 50 and 59 years old in good health and CMV-seropositive.

Many counts were recorded for this clone. This chain links TRBV9 with TRBJ2-2; 10 nucleotides align to TRBD1. The V segment lost 3 bases and the J segment 7 bases; nucleotides outside the gene matches: 6. Germline V gene sequence: CDR1 SGDLS, CDR2 YYNGEE. The CDR3 is made up of 15 amino acids. The CDR3 nucleotides are TGTGCCAGCAGCGAGTGGGGACAGGGGAGCGGGGAGCTGTTTTTT. This sequence encodes CASSEWGQGSGELFF.

The J gene is TRBJ2-2, the V gene TRBV9, with 12 bases lining up with TRBD1. The CDR3 extends over 17 amino acids. With V trimmed by 4 bases and J by 4 bases, 8 bases remained unmatched. Germline CDR1 SGDLS, CDR2 YYNGEE. This CDR3 reads CASSPWGTGGRTGELFF. CDR3 sequence (DNA): TGTGCCAGCAGCCCTTGGGGGACAGGGGGCCGCACCGGGGAGCTGTTTTTT.

The chain links TRBV4-3 to TRBJ2-1; 9 bases match TRBD1. V trimming: 0 bases; J trimming: 3 bases; junction bases outside the gene matches: 6. Germline V gives CDR1 LGHNA, CDR2 YSLEER. CDR3 length: 17 amino acids. CDR3 region: CASSQDRGTGSYNEQFF. Written as DNA, the CDR3 is TGCGCCAGCAGCCAAGATCGGGGGACAGGGAGCTACAATGAGCAGTTCTTC.

This chain uses TRBV2 with TRBJ1-5, with a weak D call TRBD1 (5 bases). V dropped 4 bases and J dropped 6 bases, with 10 bases sitting between them. The CDR3 extends over 13 amino acids. The germline gives CDR1 SNHLY, CDR2 FYNNEI. The CDR3 nucleotides read TGTGCCAGCAGTGTTGGGGGGGTTCAGCCCCAGCATTTT. Its protein is CASSVGGVQPQHF.

CDR3 amino acids: CASSIGQPSQGQLFF. CDR3 nucleotides: TGTGCCAGTAGTATCGGACAGCCCTCTCAAGGGCAACTGTTTTTT. The rearrangement uses TRBV19 and TRBJ1-4, with a weak D call TRBD1 (6 bases). The V gene lost 3 bases and the J gene lost 12 bases, with 20 bases spanning the gap. The germline gives CDR1 LNHDA, CDR2 SQIVND (reference sequence). This CDR3 has 15 residues.

The V call is TRBV7-9, the J call TRBJ2-5; D is perhaps TRBD1 (6 bases). Germline values: CDR1 SEHNR, CDR2 FQNEAQ (reference sequence). This CDR3 comprises 14 residues. V dropped 3 bases and J dropped 2 bases, with 10 bases sitting between them. Written as DNA, the CDR3 is TGTGCCAGCAGCTTCTCAGGGGCGCAAGAGACCCAGTACTTC. The encoded protein is CASSFSGAQETQYF.

The chain combines TRBV6-5 with TRBJ1-4, with D unclear. The CDR3 length is 15 residues. Looked up from germline, CDR1 is MNHEY and CDR2 is SVGAGI. Trimming removed 0 bases from V and 0 bases from J, with 5 bases in between. The CDR3: CASSYSRATNEKLFF. As DNA, the CDR3 is TGTGCCAGCAGTTACTCCCGTGCAACTAATGAAAAACTGTTTTTT.

The chain carries TRBV4-1 and TRBJ2-7; D is uncertain. The CDR3 is made up of 16 amino acids. Germline V gene sequence: CDR1 MGHRA, CDR2 YSYEKL. The germline V and J ends were trimmed by 0 bases and 3 bases, with 15 bases remaining between them. As DNA, the CDR3 is TGCGCCAGCAGCCAAGAGCTGGCCCTCTCTGTCTACGAGCAGTACTTC. Encoded protein: CASSQELALSVYEQYF.

The genes are TRBV7-2 and TRBJ1-6; 8 nucleotides match TRBD1. The CDR3 runs to 16 residues. Germline values: CDR1 SGHTA, CDR2 FQGNSA. Trimming took 4 bases from V and 6 from J; bases not matched to a gene: 8. The CDR3 is CASSSTGDFFNSPLHF. CDR3 bases: TGTGCCAGCAGCTCGACAGGGGACTTCTTTAATTCACCCCTCCACTTT.

This clone was found a few times. The J gene is TRBJ2-1, the V gene TRBV4-2; 11 nucleotides match TRBD2. Germline trimming cut 1 base from V and 6 bases from J; bases unmatched to any gene: 8. Germline-derived CDR1 and CDR2 are LGHNA and YNFKEQ. The CDR3 is made up of 17 amino acids. The CDR3 sequence: CASSQGALAGGINEQFF. CDR3 nucleotide sequence: TGTGCCAGCAGCCAAGGGGCCCTAGCGGGGGGAATCAATGAGCAGTTCTTC.

V and J are TRBV28 and TRBJ1-2; D not certain. CDR1 and CDR2 (germline): MDHEN, SYDVKM. The CDR3 is made up of 13 amino acids. V was trimmed by 7 bases and J by 8 bases, leaving 17 bases between them. The CDR3 coding sequence is TGTGCCAGCACGACTAGGAGGACTATGGGCTACACCTTC. As protein: CASTTRRTMGYTF.

This clone was detected once. The chain links TRBV7-9 to TRBJ2-2; 7 nucleotides align to TRBD2. Germline values: CDR1 SEHNR, CDR2 FQNEAQ (reference sequence). The CDR3 runs to 17 residues. V trimming: 1 base; J trimming: 0 bases; junction bases outside the gene matches: 5. The CDR3 is CASSLGGRGTNTGELFF. As DNA, the CDR3 is TGTGCCAGCAGCTTAGGAGGGCGGGGGACGAACACCGGGGAGCTGTTTTTT.

The CDR3 DNA follows: TGTGCCAGCTCACCATCACAGGGTTCTCGGTCACCCCTCCACTTT. Translation gives CASSPSQGSRSPLHF. This chain connects TRBV18 to TRBJ1-6; weak D call: TRBD1 (6 bases). The germline V gene has CDR1 KGHSH and CDR2 LQKENI. Trimming removed 2 bases from V and 10 bases from J, with 15 bases in between. The CDR3 spans 15 residues.

The table lists this clone with a few counts. The chain is built from TRBV4-1 and TRBJ1-5; TRBD1 matches 11 bases. The CDR3 has 15 amino acids. Germline CDR1 MGHRA, CDR2 YSYEKL. V shed 5 bases, J shed 11 bases, and the junction held 11 bases outside the gene matches. This chain's CDR3 is CASSEGGQGGMAQHF. The CDR3 DNA sequence: TGCGCCAGCAGCGAAGGGGGACAGGGGGGGATGGCCCAGCATTTT.

The chain couples TRBV9 to TRBJ2-3; tentatively, D is TRBD2 (6 bases). V gave up 0 bases and J gave up 2 bases, with 13 bases separating them. Germline assignment: CDR1 SGDLS and CDR2 YYNGEE. This CDR3 is 16 amino acids long. The CDR3 DNA sequence: TGTGCCAGCAGCGTAGGGTCTGCGGGGATCACAGATACGCAGTATTTT. It encodes CASSVGSAGITDTQYF.

The genes are TRBV19 and TRBJ2-7, with D maybe TRBD2 (5 bases). CDR3 size: 15 residues. V lost 2 bases, J lost 2 bases, and 13 bases lay in between. Looked up from germline, CDR1 is LNHDA and CDR2 is SQIVND (reference sequence). Here the CDR3 DNA reads TGTGCCAGTAGTATAAACGGGCCGAGGGCCTACGAGCAGTACTTC. Translated, it gives CASSINGPRAYEQYF.

The chain employs TRBV6-1 and TRBJ1-2, with 7 bases matching TRBD1. Per germline, CDR1 MNHNS and CDR2 SASEGT. V gave up 7 bases and J gave up 5 bases; unmatched junction bases: 13. The CDR3 length is 15 residues. The CDR3 sequence is CASIEDRALGYGYTF. CDR3 nucleotides: TGTGCCAGCATAGAAGACAGGGCGCTCGGGTATGGCTACACCTTC.

This chain joins TRBV9 and TRBJ2-3, with TRBD2 matching 11 bases. The CDR3 contains 16 residues. The junction had 6 bases not matched to a gene; V was cut back by 0 bases and J by 6 bases. CDR1 is SGDLS and CDR2 is YYNGEE in the germline V gene. This CDR3 reads CASSVELAGEADTQYF. The CDR3 region has the DNA TGTGCCAGCAGCGTAGAACTAGCGGGAGAAGCTGATACGCAGTATTTT.